The 5 T cell receptor beta chains given below trace back to one sample, sequenced in a study of beta chain features in type 1 diabetes. Study results and limitations: Shortening of TCRB CDR3s, moderate but significant, appeared in all four CD4+ subsets of Type 1 diabetes patients.

These receptors lack a known antigen. Every isolated RNA sample was fully reverse transcribed, so sequencing captured expressed TCRB transcripts. Using immunoSEQ multiplex PCR, the repertoire was profiled, and TCRdb retains in-frame clones only, with some absent. This table has 200,000 to 300,000 clones, around 21% appearing once. The sequenced material came from naive CD4+ T cells from blood. The source of these receptors is a woman in her thirties or forties with type 1 diabetes.

This clone was detected a few times. The CDR3 spells CASSRLRGATDTQYF. The CDR3 region has the DNA TGTGCCAGCAGTCGTCTCCGGGGGGCCACCGATACGCAGTATTTT. V and J are TRBV7-9 and TRBJ2-3; D might be TRBD2 (7 bases). The V end was cut by 6 bases, the J end by 6 bases, with 19 bases between. Looked up from germline, CDR1 is SEHNR and CDR2 is FQNEAQ (reference sequence). The CDR3 loop spans 15 amino acids.

The chain has TRBV4-3 and TRBJ1-1; unclear D gene. The CDR3 has 11 amino acids. The V gene lost 3 bases and the J gene lost 8 bases, with 7 bases spanning the gap. The germline V gene encodes CDR1 LGHNA and CDR2 YSLEER. The DNA of the CDR3 is TGCGCCAGCAGCCACAGAGGAGAAGCTTTCTTT. Its translation is CASSHRGEAFF.

The genes are TRBV10-3 and TRBJ2-2, with D maybe TRBD1 (5 bases). CDR1 is ENHRY and CDR2 is SYGVKD in the germline V gene. Trimming pared 3 bases from V and 1 base from J, leaving 9 bases between. The CDR3 sequence is 15 residues long. The CDR3 DNA reads as TGTGCCATCAGTGACGGACACGGGAACACCGGGGAGCTGTTTTTT. It codes for CAISDGHGNTGELFF.

This clone was counted a few times. This chain uses TRBV28 with TRBJ2-1, with 7 bases lining up with TRBD1. The germline gives CDR1 MDHEN, CDR2 SYDVKM. The length of the CDR3 is 12 residues. J gave up 7 bases and V 7 bases, and 4 bases lay outside the gene matches. CDR3 bases: TGTGCCAGCATGCAGGGGGAAAATGAGCAGTTCTTC. This gives the protein CASMQGENEQFF.

This clone was recorded only once. Distinct nucleotide sequences in the sample also encode this CDR3. The chain is built from TRBV5-1 and TRBJ2-6; D is unresolved. The CDR3 consists of 15 residues. V lost 0 bases, J lost 1 base, and 5 bases lay in between. Germline assignment: CDR1 SGHRS and CDR2 YFSETQ. CDR3 loop: CASSLEESGANVLTF. The CDR3 nucleotides read TGCGCCAGCAGCTTGGAGGAGTCTGGGGCCAACGTCCTGACTTTC.